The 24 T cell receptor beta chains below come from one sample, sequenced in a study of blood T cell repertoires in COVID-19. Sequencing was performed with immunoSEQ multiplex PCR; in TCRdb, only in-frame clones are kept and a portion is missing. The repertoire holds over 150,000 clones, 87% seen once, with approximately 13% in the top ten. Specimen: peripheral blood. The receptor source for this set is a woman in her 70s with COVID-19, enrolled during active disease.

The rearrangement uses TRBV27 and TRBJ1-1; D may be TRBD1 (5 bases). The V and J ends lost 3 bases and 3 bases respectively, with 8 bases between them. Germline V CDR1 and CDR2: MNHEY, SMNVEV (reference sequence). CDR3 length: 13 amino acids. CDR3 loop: CASSLKGYTEAFF. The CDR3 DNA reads TGTGCCAGCAGTTTGAAGGGGTACACTGAAGCTTTCTTT.

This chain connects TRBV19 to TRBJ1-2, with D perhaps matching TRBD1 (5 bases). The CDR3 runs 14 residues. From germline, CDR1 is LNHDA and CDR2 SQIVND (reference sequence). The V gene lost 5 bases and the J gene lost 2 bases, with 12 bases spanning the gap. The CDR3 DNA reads TGTGCCAGTAGTCCGGACAAGCAGAACTATGGCTACACCTTC. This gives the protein CASSPDKQNYGYTF.

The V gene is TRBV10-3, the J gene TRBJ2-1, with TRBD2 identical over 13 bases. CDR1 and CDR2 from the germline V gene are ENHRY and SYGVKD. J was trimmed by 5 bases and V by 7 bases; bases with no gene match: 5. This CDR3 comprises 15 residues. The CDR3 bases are TGTGCCATCAACCCGGGACTAGCGGGACACAATGAGCAGTTCTTC. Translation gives CAINPGLAGHNEQFF.

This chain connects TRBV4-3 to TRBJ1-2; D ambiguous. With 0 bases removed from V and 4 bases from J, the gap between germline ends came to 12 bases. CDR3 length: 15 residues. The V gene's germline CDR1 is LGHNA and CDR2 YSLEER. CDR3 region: CASSQDRVSSYGYTF. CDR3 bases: TGCGCCAGCAGCCAAGATCGGGTCAGTTCCTATGGCTACACCTTC.

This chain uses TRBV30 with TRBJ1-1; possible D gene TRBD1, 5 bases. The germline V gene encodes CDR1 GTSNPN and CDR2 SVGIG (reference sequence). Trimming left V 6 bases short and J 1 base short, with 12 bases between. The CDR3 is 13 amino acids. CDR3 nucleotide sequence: TGTGCCTGCGGGGGGGGAAGGAACACTGAAGCTTTCTTT. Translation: CACGGGRNTEAFF.

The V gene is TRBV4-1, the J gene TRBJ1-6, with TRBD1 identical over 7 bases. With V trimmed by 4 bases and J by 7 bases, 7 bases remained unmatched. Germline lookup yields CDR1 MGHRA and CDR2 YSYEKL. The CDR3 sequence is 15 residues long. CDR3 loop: CASSLSGTENSPLHF. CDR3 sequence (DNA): TGCGCCAGCAGCCTATCCGGGACAGAGAATTCACCCCTCCACTTT.

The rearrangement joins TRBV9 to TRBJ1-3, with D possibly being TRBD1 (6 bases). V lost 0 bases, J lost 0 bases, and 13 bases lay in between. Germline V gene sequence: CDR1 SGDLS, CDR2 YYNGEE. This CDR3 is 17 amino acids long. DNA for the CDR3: TGTGCCAGCAGCGTAGCACCTTTACAGGGCTCTGGAAACACCATATATTTT. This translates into CASSVAPLQGSGNTIYF.

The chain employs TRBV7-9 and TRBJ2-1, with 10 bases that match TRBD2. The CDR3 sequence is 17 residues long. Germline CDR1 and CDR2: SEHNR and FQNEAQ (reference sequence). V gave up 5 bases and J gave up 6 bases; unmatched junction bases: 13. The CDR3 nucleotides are TGTGCCAGCAGCCCAGACATCCTAGCGGGAGATCTCAATGAGCAGTTCTTC. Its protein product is CASSPDILAGDLNEQFF.

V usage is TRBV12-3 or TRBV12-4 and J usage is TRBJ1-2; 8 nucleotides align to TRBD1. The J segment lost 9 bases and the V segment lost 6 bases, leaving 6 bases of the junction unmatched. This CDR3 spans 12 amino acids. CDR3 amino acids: CASSRGQGRYTF. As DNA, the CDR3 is TGTGCCAGCAGCCGAGGACAGGGCCGCTACACCTTC.

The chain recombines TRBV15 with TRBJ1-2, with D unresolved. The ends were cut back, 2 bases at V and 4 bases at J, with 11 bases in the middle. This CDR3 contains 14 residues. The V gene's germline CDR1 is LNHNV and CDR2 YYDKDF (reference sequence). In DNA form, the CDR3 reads TGTGCCACCAGCAGACCCACCGACTTCTATGGCTACACCTTC. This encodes CATSRPTDFYGYTF.

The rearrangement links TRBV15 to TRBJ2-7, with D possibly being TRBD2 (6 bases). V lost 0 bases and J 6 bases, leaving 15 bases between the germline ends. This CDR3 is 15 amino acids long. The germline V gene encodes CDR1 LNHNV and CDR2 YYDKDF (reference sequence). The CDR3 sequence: CATSREVGGFFEQYF. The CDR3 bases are TGTGCCACCAGCAGAGAGGTGGGAGGATTTTTCGAGCAGTACTTC.

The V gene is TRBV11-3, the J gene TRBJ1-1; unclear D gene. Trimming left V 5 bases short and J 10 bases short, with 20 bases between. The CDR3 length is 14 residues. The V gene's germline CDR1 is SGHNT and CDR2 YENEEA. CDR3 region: CASSHSPRGFPAFF. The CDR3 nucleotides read TGTGCCAGCAGCCACTCACCCCGGGGATTTCCAGCTTTCTTT.

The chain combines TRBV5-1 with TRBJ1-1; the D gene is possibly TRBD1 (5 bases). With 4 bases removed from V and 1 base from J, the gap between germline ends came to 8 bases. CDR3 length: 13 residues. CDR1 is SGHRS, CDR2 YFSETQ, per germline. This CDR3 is CASSQGPNTEAFF. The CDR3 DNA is TGCGCCAGCAGCCAGGGCCCGAACACTGAAGCTTTCTTT.

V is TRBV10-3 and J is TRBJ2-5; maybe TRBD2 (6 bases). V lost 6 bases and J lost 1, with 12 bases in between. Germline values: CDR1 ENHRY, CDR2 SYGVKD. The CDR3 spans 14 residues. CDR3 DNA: TGTGCCATCAGCCCTGGAGGGGTCCAAGAGACCCAGTACTTC. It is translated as CAISPGGVQETQYF.

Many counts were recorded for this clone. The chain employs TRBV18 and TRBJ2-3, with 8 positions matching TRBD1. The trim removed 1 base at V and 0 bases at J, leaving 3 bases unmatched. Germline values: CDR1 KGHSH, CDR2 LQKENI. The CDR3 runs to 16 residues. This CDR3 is CASSPQRTGSTDTQYF. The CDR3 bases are TGTGCCAGCTCACCACAAAGGACAGGGAGCACAGATACGCAGTATTTT.

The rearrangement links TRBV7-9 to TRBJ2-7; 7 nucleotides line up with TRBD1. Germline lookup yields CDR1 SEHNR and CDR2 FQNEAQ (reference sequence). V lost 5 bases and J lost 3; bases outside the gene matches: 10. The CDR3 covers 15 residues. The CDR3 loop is CASSVQDRALYEQYF. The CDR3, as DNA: TGTGCCAGCAGCGTCCAAGACAGGGCCCTCTACGAGCAGTACTTC.

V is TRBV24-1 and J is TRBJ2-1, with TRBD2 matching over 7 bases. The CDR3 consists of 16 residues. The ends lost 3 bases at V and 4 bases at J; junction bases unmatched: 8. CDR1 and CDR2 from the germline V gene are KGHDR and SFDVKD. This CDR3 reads CATSDTASGIYNEQFF. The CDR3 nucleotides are TGTGCCACCAGTGATACCGCTAGCGGAATTTACAATGAGCAGTTCTTC.

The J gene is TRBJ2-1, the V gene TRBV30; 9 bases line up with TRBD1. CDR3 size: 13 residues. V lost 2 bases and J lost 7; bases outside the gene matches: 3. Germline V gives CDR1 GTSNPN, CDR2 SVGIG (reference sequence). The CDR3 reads CAWSTDRGNEQFF. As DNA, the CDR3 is TGTGCCTGGAGTACGGACAGGGGAAATGAGCAGTTCTTC. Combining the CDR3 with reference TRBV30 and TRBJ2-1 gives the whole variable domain SQTIHQWPATLVQPVGSPLSLECTVEGTSNPNLYWYRQAAGRGLQLLFYSVGIGQISSEVPQNLSASRPQDRQFILSSKKLLLSDSGFYLCAWSTDRGNEQFFGPGTRLTVL.

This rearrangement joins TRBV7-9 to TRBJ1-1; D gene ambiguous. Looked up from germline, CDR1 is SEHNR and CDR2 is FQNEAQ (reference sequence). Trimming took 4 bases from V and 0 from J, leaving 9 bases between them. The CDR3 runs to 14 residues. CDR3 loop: CASSSETVNTEAFF. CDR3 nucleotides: TGTGCCAGCAGCTCCGAGACTGTGAACACTGAAGCTTTCTTT.

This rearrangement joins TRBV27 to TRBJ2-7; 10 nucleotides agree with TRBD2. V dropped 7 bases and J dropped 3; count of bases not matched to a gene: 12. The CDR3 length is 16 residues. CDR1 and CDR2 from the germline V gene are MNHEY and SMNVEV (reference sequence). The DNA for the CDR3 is TGTGCCAGCACTCTCCCGGGGACTAGCGCTGACTACGAGCAGTACTTC. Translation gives CASTLPGTSADYEQYF.

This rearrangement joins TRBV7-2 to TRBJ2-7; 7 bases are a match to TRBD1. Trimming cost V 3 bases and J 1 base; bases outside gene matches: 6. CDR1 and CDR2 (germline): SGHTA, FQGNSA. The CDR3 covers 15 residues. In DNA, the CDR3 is TGTGCCAGCAGCTTTGGACAGGCCCTTTCCTACGAGCAGTACTTC. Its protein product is CASSFGQALSYEQYF.

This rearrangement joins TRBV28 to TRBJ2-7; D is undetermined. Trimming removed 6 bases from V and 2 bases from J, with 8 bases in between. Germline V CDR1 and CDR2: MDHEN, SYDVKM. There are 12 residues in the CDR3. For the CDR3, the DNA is TGTGCCAGCAGGATGACAACCTACGAGCAGTACTTC. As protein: CASRMTTYEQYF.

The CDR3 reads CSLKEGGTDTEAFF. The CDR3 nucleotides are TGCAGCCTAAAAGAAGGAGGGACGGACACTGAAGCTTTCTTT. The J gene is TRBJ1-1, the V gene TRBV29-1, with TRBD1 as a possible D gene (5 bases). Per germline, CDR1 SQVTM and CDR2 ANQGSEA. The CDR3 is 14 residues long. Trimming took off 8 bases at V and 3 bases at J, with 19 bases between the two ends.

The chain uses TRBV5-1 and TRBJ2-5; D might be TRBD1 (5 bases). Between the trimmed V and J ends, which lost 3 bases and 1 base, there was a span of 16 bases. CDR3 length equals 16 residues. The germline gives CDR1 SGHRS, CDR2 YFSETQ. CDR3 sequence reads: CASSSGDRVIQETQYF. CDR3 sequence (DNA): TGCGCCAGCAGCTCCGGAGACAGAGTAATCCAAGAGACCCAGTACTTC. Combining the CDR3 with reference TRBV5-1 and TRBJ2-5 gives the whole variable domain KAGVTQTPRYLIKTRGQQVTLSCSPISGHRSVSWYQQTPGQGLQFLFEYFSETQRNKGNFPGRFSGRQFSNSRSEMNVSTLELGDSALYLCASSSGDRVIQETQYFGPGTRLLVL.